This T cell receptor (beta chain) emerged from a study of shared T cell receptors in the human thymus (dated by TCRdb to the early 2020s). Study-level background: The study examined how the human thymus generates shared, self-reactive T-cell receptor alpha chains.

Worth noting for this clone: Its antigen is still unknown. Base qualities were left out, and no much larger clone turns up one base away.

Library method: the immunoSEQ multiplex PCR assay. What TCRdb holds here is the immuneACCESS table cut down to in-frame rearrangements. Part of the clones is not present; checked against another copy, under half of the missing clones reflect an unresolved V gene, and the others are unexplained. The sample has about 660,000 clones on record, about 89% of them singletons. The leading ten clones occupy approximately 0.0097% of the sample. Spanning cysteine to phenylalanine, the CDR3 consists of 15 amino acids. The CDR3 DNA has 45 bases and is translated from base 1. V loses 4 bases of germline sequence and J loses 2 bases, and the interval between the two ends is 14 bases. CDR1 MNHEY and CDR2 SMNVEV were looked up in the germline V gene (reference sequence). This same sample was also taken into another study, of human thymus T cells. As described in the second report: Donors were immunologically healthy infants undergoing open corrective cardiac surgery for congenital heart defects in Finland. Thymus tissue was obtained as surgical resects removed during corrective cardiac surgery. Biased V and J gene segment usage appeared to be present in both thymic and peripheral blood repertoires. Highly overlapping thymic TCR repertoires among unrelated individuals were reported in the related research. The study used 7 or 8 infant thymus samples plus four related peripheral blood samples to characterize TCR alpha and beta repertoires. Donor ages ranged from about 7 to 244 days, and the cohort comprised about six male and a couple of female infants. Thymocytes were released mechanically from tissue and stored at -70 °C as pellets of roughly 9-32 million cells. A QIAsymphony instrument was used to extract genomic DNA from frozen cell pellets. The immunoSEQ multiplex PCR assay was used to amplify the TCRB and TCRAD loci from a standardized quantity of quality-controlled genomic DNA. The V(D)J region was spanned by amplicons of a length sufficient to cover the CDR3 and to identify V and J genes. The commercial immunoSEQ service was used to sequence amplicons on an Illumina platform. Primer bias and sequencing errors were corrected as previously described, and TCRAD and TCRB definitions were based on the IMGT database. Repertoires were analysed with immunoSEQ Analyzer 3.0 and VDJTools, covering basic statistics, V/J segment usage, diversity estimates, rarefaction and pairwise overlap. Diversity was estimated using the Chao1, ChaoE, Efron-Thisted, Shannon and inverse Simpson indices, and was also estimated on datasets down-sampled to the size of the smallest sample. For repertoire overlap, CDR3 nucleotide sequence, V gene and J gene had to match strictly, and clustering was done by Jaccard-based multidimensional scaling. Thymus samples yielded on average around 810,000 unique TCRB clonotypes, compared with some 89,000 from blood samples.

The sequenced sample was thymocytes. The chain joins TRBV27 to TRBJ1-1, with the D gene uncertain. This clonotype originated in a boy younger than two with a congenital heart defect. Donor details come from another sample of the same person, matched by shared clones. DNA sequence: TGTGCCAGCAGTTCCAGGAGGAGGACCAACACTGAAGCTTTCTTT. Its amino acids are CASSSRRRTNTEAFF.